This TCR beta chain appears in the sequencing data of a study of CD8 T cells in ankylosing spondylitis. J gave up 6 bases and V 0 bases, and 5 bases lay outside the gene matches. Germline CDR1 MNHEY, CDR2 SVGAGI. The CDR3 has 15 amino acids. On this clonotype: Its specificity is not known.

The TCR beta libraries were generated through quantitative 5'-RACE incorporating molecular barcodes. One entry per CDR3 protein results from TCRdb running MiXCR on the 5' RACE reads. Of approximately 550,000 distinct CDR3 sequences detected, roughly 13% appear once; the ten largest clones hold around 7%. Whole-study results and caveats: Prior work had noted some motif variants in reactive arthritis blood and synovial fluid. Typical of ankylosing spondylitis blood, it appeared, was a TCR beta motif of about eight highly homologous variants.

The sequenced sample consisted of blood, either unsorted or a sorted T cell fraction (not recorded which). The chain is built from TRBV6-5 and TRBJ2-4, with 7 bases fitting TRBD1. This TCR was recovered from a male donor with ankylosing spondylitis. The CDR3 sequence is CASSYSVRGINIQYF. CDR3 bases: TGTGCCAGCAGTTACTCCGTCAGGGGGATAAACATTCAGTACTTC.